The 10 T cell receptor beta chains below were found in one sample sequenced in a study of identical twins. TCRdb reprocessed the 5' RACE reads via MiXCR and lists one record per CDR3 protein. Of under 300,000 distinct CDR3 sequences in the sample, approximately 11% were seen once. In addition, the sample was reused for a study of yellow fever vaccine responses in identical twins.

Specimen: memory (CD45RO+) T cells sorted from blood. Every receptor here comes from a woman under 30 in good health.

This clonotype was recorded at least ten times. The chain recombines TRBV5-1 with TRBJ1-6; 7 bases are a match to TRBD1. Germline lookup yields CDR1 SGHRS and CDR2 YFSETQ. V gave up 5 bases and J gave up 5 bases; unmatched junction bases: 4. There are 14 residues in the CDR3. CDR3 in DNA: TGCGCCAGCAGTTACGGACAGGATAATTCACCCCTCCACTTT. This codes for CASSYGQDNSPLHF.

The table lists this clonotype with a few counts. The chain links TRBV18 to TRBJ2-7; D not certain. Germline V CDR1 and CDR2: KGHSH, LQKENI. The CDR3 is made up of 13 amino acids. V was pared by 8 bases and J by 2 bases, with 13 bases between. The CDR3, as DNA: TGTGCCAGCGCTACGGAAAAGACCTACGAGCAGTACTTC. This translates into CASATEKTYEQYF.

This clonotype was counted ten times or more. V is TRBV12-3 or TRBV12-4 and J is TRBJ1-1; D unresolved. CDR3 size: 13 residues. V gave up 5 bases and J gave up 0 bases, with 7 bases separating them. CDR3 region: CASSLDLNTEAFF. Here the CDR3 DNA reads TGTGCCAGCAGTCTTGATCTGAACACTGAAGCTTTCTTT.

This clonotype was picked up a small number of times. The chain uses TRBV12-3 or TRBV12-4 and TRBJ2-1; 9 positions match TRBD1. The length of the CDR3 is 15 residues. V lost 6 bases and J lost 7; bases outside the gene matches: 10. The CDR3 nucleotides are TGTGCCAGCAGCCCCGGGACAGGGAATAAGAATGAGCAGTTCTTC. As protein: CASSPGTGNKNEQFF.

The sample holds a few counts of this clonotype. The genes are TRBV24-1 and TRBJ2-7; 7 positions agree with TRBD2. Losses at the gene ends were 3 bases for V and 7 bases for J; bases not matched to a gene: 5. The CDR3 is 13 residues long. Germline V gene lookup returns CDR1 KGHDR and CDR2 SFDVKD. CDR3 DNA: TGTGCCACCAGTGATGACGTGGGGGGGGAGCAGTACTTC. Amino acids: CATSDDVGGEQYF.

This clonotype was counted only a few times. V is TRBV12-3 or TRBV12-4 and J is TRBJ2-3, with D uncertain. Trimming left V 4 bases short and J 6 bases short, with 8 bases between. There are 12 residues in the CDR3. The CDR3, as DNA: TGTGCCAGCAGTTCCACCCCCGATACGCAGTATTTT. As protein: CASSSTPDTQYF.

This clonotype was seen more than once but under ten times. CDR3 in amino acids: CASSLREGSAYEQYF. CDR3 in DNA: TGTGCCAGCAGTTTAAGAGAGGGCAGCGCCTACGAGCAGTACTTC. This sequence joins TRBV28 and TRBJ2-7; D may be TRBD2 (5 bases). CDR1 MDHEN and CDR2 SYDVKM come from the germline V gene. The CDR3 consists of 15 residues. The V and J ends lost 2 bases and 2 bases respectively, with 13 bases between them.

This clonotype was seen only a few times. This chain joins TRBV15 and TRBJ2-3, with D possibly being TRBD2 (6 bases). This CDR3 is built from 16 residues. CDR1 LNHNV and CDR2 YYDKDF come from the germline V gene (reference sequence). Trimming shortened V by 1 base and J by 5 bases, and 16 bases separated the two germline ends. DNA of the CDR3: TGTGCCACCAGCAGAGCAGCGGCAGGGCGGGGAGATACGCAGTATTTT. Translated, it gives CATSRAAAGRGDTQYF.

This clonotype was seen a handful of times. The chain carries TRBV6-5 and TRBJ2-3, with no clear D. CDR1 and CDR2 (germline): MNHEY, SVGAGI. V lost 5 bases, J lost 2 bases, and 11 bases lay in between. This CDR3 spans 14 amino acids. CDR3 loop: CASSLQSDTDTQYF. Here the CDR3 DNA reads TGTGCCAGCAGTCTACAGAGCGACACAGATACGCAGTATTTT.

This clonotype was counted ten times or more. The CDR3 DNA is TGTGCCAGCAGTCCGACAGGGGCAAATCGGTTCTTC. Protein product: CASSPTGANRFF. The V and J genes are TRBV6-2 or TRBV6-3 and TRBJ2-1; TRBD1 matches 8 bases. The CDR3 has 12 amino acids. Germline CDR1 reads MNHEY; CDR2 reads SVGEGT. After removal of 5 bases from V and 15 bases from J, the junction contained 9 bases not matched to a gene.